This entry is about one T cell receptor beta chain. In the study's own analysis: Estimation of nucleated cell counts relied on the amplification of reference gene primers. Sequencing was performed with immunoSEQ multiplex PCR; in TCRdb, only in-frame clones are kept and a portion is missing. That table supplies the V and J calls and clone size; D and trimming were determined from the DNA. This sample yields about 55,000 clones, of which almost 85% are seen a single time; 14% belongs to the top ten. This sample was included in a study of blood T cell repertoires in COVID-19. Study context: Acute and convalescent COVID-19 specimens originated in the United States, Italy and Spain. T cells, B-cell-depleted T cells, or PBMCs provided the cDNA or gDNA that served as material.

Germline V lookup: CDR1 SGHRS, CDR2 YFSETQ. The V gene lost 9 bases and the J gene lost 6 bases, with 17 bases spanning the gap. This CDR3 has 13 amino acids. This sequence originates from a human donor in a cohort sampled during active COVID-19. Sequenced sample: peripheral blood. The chain carries TRBV5-1 and TRBJ2-3; D may be TRBD2 (6 bases). CDR3 sequence reads: CATSRAGSDTQYF. CDR3 in DNA: TGCGCCACAAGTCGGGCGGGGTCGGATACGCAGTATTTT.